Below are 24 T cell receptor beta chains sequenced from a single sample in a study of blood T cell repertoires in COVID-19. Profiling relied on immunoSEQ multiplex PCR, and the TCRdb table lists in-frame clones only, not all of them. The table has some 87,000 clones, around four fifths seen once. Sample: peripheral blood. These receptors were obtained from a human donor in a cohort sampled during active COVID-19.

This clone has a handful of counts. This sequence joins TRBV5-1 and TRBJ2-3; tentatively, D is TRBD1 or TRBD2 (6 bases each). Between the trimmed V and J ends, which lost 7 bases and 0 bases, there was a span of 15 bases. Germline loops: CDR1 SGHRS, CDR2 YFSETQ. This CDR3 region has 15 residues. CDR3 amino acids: CASRLGGSSTDTQYF. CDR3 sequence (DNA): TGCGCCAGCCGCCTGGGGGGCTCTAGCACAGATACGCAGTATTTT. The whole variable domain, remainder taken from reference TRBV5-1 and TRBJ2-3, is KAGVTQTPRYLIKTRGQQVTLSCSPISGHRSVSWYQQTPGQGLQFLFEYFSETQRNKGNFPGRFSGRQFSNSRSEMNVSTLELGDSALYLCASRLGGSSTDTQYFGPGTRLTVL.

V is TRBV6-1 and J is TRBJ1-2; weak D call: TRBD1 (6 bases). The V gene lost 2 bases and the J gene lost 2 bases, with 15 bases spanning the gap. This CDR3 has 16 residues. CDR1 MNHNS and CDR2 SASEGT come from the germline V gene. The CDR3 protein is CASSESLGARNYGYTF. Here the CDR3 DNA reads TGTGCCAGCAGTGAATCCTTGGGGGCCCGGAACTATGGCTACACCTTC.

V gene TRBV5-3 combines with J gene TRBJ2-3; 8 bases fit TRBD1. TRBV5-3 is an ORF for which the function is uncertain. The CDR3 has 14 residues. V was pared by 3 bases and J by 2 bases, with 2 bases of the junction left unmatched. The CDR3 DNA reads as TGTGCCAGAAGCTGGGACAGGTACACAGATACGCAGTATTTT. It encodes CARSWDRYTDTQYF.

The CDR3 nucleotides are TGTGCCAGCAGCTTAGGATGGGGGACAGAGAACACTGAAGCTTTCTTT. It specifies CASSLGWGTENTEAFF. The chain combines TRBV7-2 with TRBJ1-1, with TRBD1 matching 7 bases. The length of the CDR3 is 16 residues. The V segment lost 1 base and the J segment 1 base; nucleotides outside the gene matches: 6. Germline assignment: CDR1 SGHTA and CDR2 FQGNSA.

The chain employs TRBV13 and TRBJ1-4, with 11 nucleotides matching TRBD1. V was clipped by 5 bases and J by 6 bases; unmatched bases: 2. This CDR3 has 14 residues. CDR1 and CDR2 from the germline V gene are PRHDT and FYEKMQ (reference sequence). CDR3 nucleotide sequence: TGTGCCAGCAGCCCGGACAGGGGGCATGAAAAACTGTTTTTT. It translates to CASSPDRGHEKLFF. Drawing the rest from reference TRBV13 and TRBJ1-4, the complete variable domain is AAGVIQSPRHLIKEKRETATLKCYPIPRHDTVYWYQQGPGQDPQFLISFYEKMQSDKGSIPDRFSAQQFSDYHSELNMSSLELGDSALYFCASSPDRGHEKLFFGSGTQLSVL.

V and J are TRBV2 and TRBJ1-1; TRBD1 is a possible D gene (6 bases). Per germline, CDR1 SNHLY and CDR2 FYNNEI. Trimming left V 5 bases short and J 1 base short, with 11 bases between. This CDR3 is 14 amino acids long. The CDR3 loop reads CASSRRTENTEAFF. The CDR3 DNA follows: TGTGCCAGCAGTCGTAGGACAGAGAACACTGAAGCTTTCTTT.

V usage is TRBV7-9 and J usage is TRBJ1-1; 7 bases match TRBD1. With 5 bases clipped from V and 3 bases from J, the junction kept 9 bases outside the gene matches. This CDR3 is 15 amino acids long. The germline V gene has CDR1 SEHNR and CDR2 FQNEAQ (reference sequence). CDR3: CASSVQTGSDTEAFF. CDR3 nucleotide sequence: TGTGCCAGCAGCGTACAGACAGGGTCTGACACTGAAGCTTTCTTT.

The CDR3 here is CASSSPAGSYNEQFF. In DNA, the CDR3 is TGCGCCAGCAGCTCCCCCGCGGGGTCCTACAATGAGCAGTTCTTC. The chain has TRBV5-1 and TRBJ2-1, with D possibly TRBD2 on 6 matching bases. Per germline, CDR1 SGHRS and CDR2 YFSETQ. Between the trimmed V and J ends, which lost 3 bases and 1 base, there was a span of 11 bases. The CDR3 is made up of 15 amino acids. The entire variable domain, with the rest obtained from reference TRBV5-1 and TRBJ2-1, is as follows: KAGVTQTPRYLIKTRGQQVTLSCSPISGHRSVSWYQQTPGQGLQFLFEYFSETQRNKGNFPGRFSGRQFSNSRSEMNVSTLELGDSALYLCASSSPAGSYNEQFFGPGTRLTVL.

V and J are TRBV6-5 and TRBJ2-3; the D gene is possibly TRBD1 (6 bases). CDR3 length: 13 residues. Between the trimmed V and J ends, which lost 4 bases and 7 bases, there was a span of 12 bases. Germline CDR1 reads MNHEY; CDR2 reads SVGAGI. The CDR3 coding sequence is TGTGCCAGCAGTTCGGGACATGGCTATACGCAGTATTTT. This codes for CASSSGHGYTQYF.

The CDR3 here is CASSLLAGATDTQYF. In DNA form, the CDR3 reads TGTGCCAGCAGCCTACTAGCGGGGGCCACAGATACGCAGTATTTT. The chain combines TRBV11-3 with TRBJ2-3, with 11 bases fitting TRBD2. The V segment lost 5 bases and the J segment 2 bases; nucleotides outside the gene matches: 3. The CDR3 runs to 15 residues. Germline assignment: CDR1 SGHNT and CDR2 YENEEA.

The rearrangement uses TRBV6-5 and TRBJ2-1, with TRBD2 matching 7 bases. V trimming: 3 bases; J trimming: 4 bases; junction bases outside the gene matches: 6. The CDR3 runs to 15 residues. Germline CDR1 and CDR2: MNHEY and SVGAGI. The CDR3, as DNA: TGTGCCAGCAGTTATATGGCGGGGGAGTACAATGAGCAGTTCTTC. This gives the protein CASSYMAGEYNEQFF.

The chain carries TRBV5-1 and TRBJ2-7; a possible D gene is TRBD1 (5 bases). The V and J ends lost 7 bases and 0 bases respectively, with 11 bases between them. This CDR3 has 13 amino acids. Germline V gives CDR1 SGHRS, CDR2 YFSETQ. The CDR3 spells CASSEGHSYEQYF. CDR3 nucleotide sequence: TGCGCCAGCTCTGAAGGACACTCCTACGAGCAGTACTTC.

The chain's CDR3 is CASSPGQGAHEAFF. CDR3 sequence (DNA): TGTGCCAGCTCACCAGGACAGGGGGCTCATGAAGCTTTCTTT. The V and J genes are TRBV18 and TRBJ1-1, with TRBD1 identical over 11 bases. In germline, CDR1 is KGHSH, CDR2 LQKENI. The junction had 3 bases not matched to a gene; V was cut back by 2 bases and J by 7 bases. The CDR3 runs 14 residues. Using reference TRBV18 and TRBJ1-1 for the parts outside the CDR3, the full variable domain is NAGVMQNPRHLVRRRGQEARLRCSPMKGHSHVYWYRQLPEEGLKFMVYLQKENIIDESGMPKERFSAEFPKEGPSILRIQQVVRGDSAAYFCASSPGQGAHEAFFGQGTRLTVV.

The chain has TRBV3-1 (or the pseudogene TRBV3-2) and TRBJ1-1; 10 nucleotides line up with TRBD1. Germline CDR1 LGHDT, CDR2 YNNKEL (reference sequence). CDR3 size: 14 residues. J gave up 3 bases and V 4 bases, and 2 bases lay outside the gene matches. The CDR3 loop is CASSRTGGDTEAFF. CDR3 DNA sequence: TGTGCCAGCAGCCGGACAGGGGGAGACACTGAAGCTTTCTTT.

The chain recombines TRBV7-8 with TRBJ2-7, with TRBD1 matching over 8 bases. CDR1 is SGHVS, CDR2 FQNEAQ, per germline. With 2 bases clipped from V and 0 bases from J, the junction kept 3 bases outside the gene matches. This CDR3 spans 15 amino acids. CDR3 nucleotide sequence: TGTGCCAGCAGCTTAACGACAGGGGTCTCCTACGAGCAGTACTTC. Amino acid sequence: CASSLTTGVSYEQYF.

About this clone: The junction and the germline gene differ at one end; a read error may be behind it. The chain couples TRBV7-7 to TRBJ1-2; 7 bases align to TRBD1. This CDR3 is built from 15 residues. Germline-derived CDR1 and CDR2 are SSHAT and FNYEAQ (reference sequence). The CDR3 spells CASSPLPTGNYGYTF. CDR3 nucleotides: TGTGCTAGCAGCCCTCTCCCGACAGGGAACTATGGCTACACCTTC.

This chain's CDR3 is CASSTTSGTGQQYF. The CDR3 region has the DNA TGTGCCAGCTCGACAACTTCCGGGACAGGACAACAGTACTTC. The gene calls are TRBV18 and TRBJ2-7, with TRBD1 matching over 8 bases. The CDR3 is 14 amino acids. Per the germline V gene, CDR1 is KGHSH and CDR2 is LQKENI. V shed 6 bases and J 10 bases; nucleotides not matched to a gene: 14.

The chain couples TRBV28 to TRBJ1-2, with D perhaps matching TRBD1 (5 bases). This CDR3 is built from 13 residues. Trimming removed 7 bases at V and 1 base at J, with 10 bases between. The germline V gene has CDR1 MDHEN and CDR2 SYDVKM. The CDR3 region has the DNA TGTGCCAGCAACGACAGAATTAACTATGGCTACACCTTC. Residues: CASNDRINYGYTF.

The CDR3 protein is CASSTWGGTGGLNTEAFF. The CDR3 region has the DNA TGTGCCAGCAGTACCTGGGGCGGGACAGGGGGCCTGAACACTGAAGCTTTCTTT. This chain links TRBV28 with TRBJ1-1; 12 nucleotides match TRBD1. Germline V gene lookup returns CDR1 MDHEN and CDR2 SYDVKM. After removal of 5 bases from V and 0 bases from J, the junction contained 10 bases not matched to a gene. The CDR3 length is 18 residues.

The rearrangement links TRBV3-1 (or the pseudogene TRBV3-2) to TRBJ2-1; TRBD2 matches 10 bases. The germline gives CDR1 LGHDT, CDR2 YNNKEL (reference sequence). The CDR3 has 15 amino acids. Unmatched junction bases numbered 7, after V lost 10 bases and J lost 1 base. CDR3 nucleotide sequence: TGTGCCACCCTCAAGCGGGGGGGGTCCTACAATGAGCAGTTCTTC. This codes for CATLKRGGSYNEQFF.

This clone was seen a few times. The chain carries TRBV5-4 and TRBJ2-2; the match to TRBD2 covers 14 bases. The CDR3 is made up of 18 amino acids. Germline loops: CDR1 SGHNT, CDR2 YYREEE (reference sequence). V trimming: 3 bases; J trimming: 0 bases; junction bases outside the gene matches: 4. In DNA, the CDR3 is TGTGCCAGCAGCTCCTTGGGACTAGCGGGGGCGAACACCGGGGAGCTGTTTTTT. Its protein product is CASSSLGLAGANTGELFF.

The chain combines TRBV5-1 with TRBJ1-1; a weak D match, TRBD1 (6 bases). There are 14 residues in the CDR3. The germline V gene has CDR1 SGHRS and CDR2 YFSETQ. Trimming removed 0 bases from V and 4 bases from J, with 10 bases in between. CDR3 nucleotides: TGCGCCAGCAGCTTGGGGGGGCCTGGCACTGAAGCTTTCTTT. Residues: CASSLGGPGTEAFF. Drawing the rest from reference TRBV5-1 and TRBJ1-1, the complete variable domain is KAGVTQTPRYLIKTRGQQVTLSCSPISGHRSVSWYQQTPGQGLQFLFEYFSETQRNKGNFPGRFSGRQFSNSRSEMNVSTLELGDSALYLCASSLGGPGTEAFFGQGTRLTVV.

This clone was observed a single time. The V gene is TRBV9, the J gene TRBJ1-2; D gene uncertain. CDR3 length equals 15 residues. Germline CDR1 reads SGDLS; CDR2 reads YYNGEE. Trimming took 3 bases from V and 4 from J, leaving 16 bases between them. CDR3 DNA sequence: TGTGCCAGCAGCGCTCAGACACAAGTGGGCTATGGCTACACCTTC. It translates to CASSAQTQVGYGYTF.

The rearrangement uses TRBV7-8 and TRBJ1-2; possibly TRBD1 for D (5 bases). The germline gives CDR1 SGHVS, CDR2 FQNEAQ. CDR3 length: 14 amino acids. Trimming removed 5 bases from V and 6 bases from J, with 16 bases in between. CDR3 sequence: CASSPRAGKDGYTF. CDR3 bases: TGTGCCAGCAGCCCTAGGGCAGGGAAGGATGGCTACACCTTC.